The subject of this entry is one T cell receptor beta chain. Its antigen is currently unknown. Time point given: 2015-2016 season, pre-vaccination. Non-naive CD4+CXCR5+PD-1+ cTfh were sorted into ICOS+CD38+ and ICOS-CD38- fractions. Profiled with immunoSEQ multiplex PCR; TCRdb holds only in-frame clones, not every one. The sample lists 9,500 to 13,000 clones; over 75% were seen once. This record comes from a study of follicular helper T cells after annual influenza vaccination. Study-level points and caveats: ICOS+CD38+ cTfh clonality change tracked circulating plasmablast frequency change. Day 7 ICOS+CD38+ clones later appeared mostly in ICOS-CD38- cTfh.

The CDR3 has 13 residues. Trimming shortened V by 5 bases and J by 5 bases, and 13 bases separated the two germline ends. CDR1 MNHEY and CDR2 SMNVEV come from the germline V gene (reference sequence). This chain links TRBV27 with TRBJ2-7; tentatively, D is TRBD1 (6 bases). Source: CXCR5+ CD38- circulating T follicular helper cells from blood, taken on the day of influenza vaccination. The subset denotes: circulating Tfh, non-naive CD4+CXCR5+PD-1+ (ICOS+CD38+ or ICOS-CD38-). This TCR came from an adult who received the influenza vaccine. Here the CDR3 DNA reads TGTGCCAGCAGTGATAACAGGGTCCACGAGCAGTACTTC. It translates to CASSDNRVHEQYF.